The 32 T cell receptor beta chains in this list originate from one sample, sequenced in a study of OX40 agonist ivuxolimab in advanced cancers. The assay was immunoSEQ multiplex PCR, and TCRdb's table has in-frame clones only and misses some. In the table there are 66,000 or so clones, approximately 81% of which are singletons. The sample here was CD4+ or CD8+ T cells sorted from blood, taken in a trial of the OX40 agonist ivuxolimab. The source is an adult with an advanced solid tumor such as melanoma, head and neck, liver or kidney cancer.

V usage is TRBV19 and J usage is TRBJ2-5; 7 bases map to TRBD2. The CDR3 totals 16 residues. Germline assignment: CDR1 LNHDA and CDR2 SQIVND (reference sequence). V lost 5 bases to trimming and J lost 5 bases; unmatched junction nucleotides: 14. The CDR3 DNA sequence: TGTGCCAGTAGTGACGAGTGGCGGGAGTACAGGGAGACCCAGTACTTC. It translates to CASSDEWREYRETQYF.

This clone showed up just once. The chain joins TRBV2 to TRBJ2-5; D gene ambiguous. The germline CDR1 and CDR2 sequences are SNHLY and FYNNEI. This CDR3 spans 13 amino acids. V lost 2 bases, J lost 9 bases, and 13 bases lay in between. CDR3 loop: CASSEYQRSSQYF. CDR3 coding DNA: TGTGCCAGCAGTGAATACCAAAGGAGCTCCCAGTACTTC.

This clone showed up just a few times. The V call is TRBV6-5, the J call TRBJ1-1; D unresolved. V was clipped by 6 bases and J by 0 bases, with 14 bases between them. The CDR3 is 15 residues long. Germline V gene lookup returns CDR1 MNHEY and CDR2 SVGAGI. CDR3 region: CASRMTFTMNTEAFF. The CDR3 coding sequence is TGTGCCAGCAGGATGACATTCACTATGAACACTGAAGCTTTCTTT.

The chain couples TRBV6-4 to TRBJ1-3; D perhaps matches TRBD1 (6 bases). CDR3 length: 15 amino acids. V was clipped by 1 base and J by 1 base, with 8 bases between them. Germline V gene lookup returns CDR1 MRHNA and CDR2 SNTAGT. The CDR3 DNA sequence: TGTGCCAGCAGTGACTGGGGGCCTTCTGGAAACACCATATATTTT. Protein: CASSDWGPSGNTIYF.

The CDR3 protein is CASSYGQTHYNEQFF. DNA for the CDR3: TGTGCCAGCAGCTACGGACAGACCCACTACAATGAGCAGTTCTTC. This sequence joins TRBV28 and TRBJ2-1; tentatively, D is TRBD1 (6 bases). Trimming removed 6 bases from V and 3 bases from J, with 15 bases in between. CDR3 length equals 15 residues. Germline V gene sequence: CDR1 MDHEN, CDR2 SYDVKM.

This clone was seen a single time. Here the CDR3 reads CSALGLGPSYEQYF. CDR3 nucleotide sequence: TGCAGCGCTTTGGGTCTGGGGCCTTCCTACGAGCAGTACTTC. This chain joins TRBV29-1 and TRBJ2-7, with a possible D match to TRBD1 (5 bases). CDR1 is SQVTM and CDR2 is ANQGSEA in the germline V gene. The CDR3 extends over 14 amino acids. V gave up 7 bases and J gave up 1 base, with 17 bases separating them.

This chain connects TRBV28 to TRBJ1-5; D unresolved. Germline assignment: CDR1 MDHEN and CDR2 SYDVKM. CDR3 length: 13 amino acids. Deletions cut 6 bases from V and 0 bases from J, with 6 bases between. The CDR3 DNA is TGTGCCAGCAGCCGATATAGCAATCAGCCCCAGCATTTT. Translating it yields CASSRYSNQPQHF. Complete variable domain (other parts from reference TRBV28 and TRBJ1-5): DVKVTQSSRYLVKRTGEKVFLECVQDMDHENMFWYRQDPGLGLRLIYFSYDVKMKEKGDIPEGYSVSREKKERFSLILESASTNQTSMYLCASSRYSNQPQHFGDGTRLSIL.

For the CDR3, the DNA is TGTGCCAGCAGTGCCCTTGCAACTAATGAAAAACTGTTTTTT. Protein sequence: CASSALATNEKLFF. The chain carries TRBV27 and TRBJ1-4; D is uncertain. This CDR3 is 14 amino acids long. Trimming stripped 5 bases from V and 0 bases from J, with 7 bases between. In germline, CDR1 is MNHEY, CDR2 SMNVEV (reference sequence). Full variable domain (outside the CDR3, taken from reference TRBV27 and TRBJ1-4): EAQVTQNPRYLITVTGKKLTVTCSQNMNHEYMSWYRQDPGLGLRQIYYSMNVEVTDKGDVPEGYKVSRKEKRNFPLILESPSPNQTSLYFCASSALATNEKLFFGSGTQLSVL.

The chain joins TRBV2 to TRBJ1-5, with TRBD1 as a possible D gene (6 bases). There are 17 residues in the CDR3. The V gene's germline CDR1 is SNHLY and CDR2 FYNNEI. V lost 2 bases and J 0 bases, leaving 14 bases between the germline ends. CDR3 nucleotide sequence: TGTGCCAGCAGTGAACGGCAGGGGCTCTATAGCAATCAGCCCCAGCATTTT. It encodes CASSERQGLYSNQPQHF.

This clone was seen a few times. The chain recombines TRBV19 with TRBJ1-6; no definite D call. V was pared by 5 bases and J by 8 bases, with 7 bases between. From germline, CDR1 is LNHDA and CDR2 SQIVND (reference sequence). This CDR3 spans 12 amino acids. DNA of the CDR3: TGTGCCAGTAGTTACCGTGATTCACCCCTCCACTTT. As protein: CASSYRDSPLHF.

The table lists this clone with a few counts. In DNA form, the CDR3 reads TGTGCCAGCAGGCCGGGACTAGCGGGAGAGTGGGAGACCCAGTACTTC. It translates to CASRPGLAGEWETQYF. The chain uses TRBV14 and TRBJ2-5, with 14 bases lining up with TRBD2. The ends lost 6 bases at V and 5 bases at J; junction bases unmatched: 8. This CDR3 has 16 amino acids. The germline gives CDR1 SGHDN, CDR2 FVKESK.

The rearrangement joins TRBV7-9 to TRBJ2-7, with 8 bases fitting TRBD2. Trimming took 3 bases from V and 4 from J; bases not matched to a gene: 8. This CDR3 has 15 amino acids. Germline CDR1 SEHNR, CDR2 FQNEAQ (reference sequence). The CDR3, as DNA: TGTGCCAGCAGCTTGAAACAGCGGGAGACGTACGAGCAGTACTTC. Its protein is CASSLKQRETYEQYF.

This CDR3 is CASSYSPEGEGEELFF. In DNA, the CDR3 is TGTGCCAGCAGCTACTCCCCCGAGGGGGAGGGGGAGGAGCTGTTTTTT. This chain uses TRBV7-3 with TRBJ2-2; tentative D call: TRBD2 (7 bases). This CDR3 has 16 amino acids. Germline V gives CDR1 SGHTA, CDR2 FQGTGA. The V and J ends lost 4 bases and 10 bases respectively, with 22 bases between them.

Here the CDR3 reads CASSYVTPSGQFF. The CDR3 coding sequence is TGCGCCAGCAGCTATGTTACTCCGTCGGGGCAGTTCTTC. The chain is built from TRBV5-1 and TRBJ2-1; unclear D gene. The CDR3 totals 13 residues. CDR1 is SGHRS and CDR2 is YFSETQ in the germline V gene. Between the trimmed V and J ends, which lost 3 bases and 12 bases, there was a span of 16 bases.

The chain is built from TRBV18 and TRBJ1-1, with 7 bases that match TRBD1. This CDR3 is 14 amino acids long. Germline V gives CDR1 KGHSH, CDR2 LQKENI. Trimming removed 4 bases from V and 3 bases from J; junction bases left unmatched: 5. CDR3 in DNA: TGTGCCAGCTCACGTAGGGGGCCGGACACTGAAGCTTTCTTT. Translating gives CASSRRGPDTEAFF.

This rearrangement joins TRBV28 to TRBJ1-2; D is unresolved. Trimming removed 8 bases at V and 0 bases at J, with 4 bases between. The germline V gene encodes CDR1 MDHEN and CDR2 SYDVKM. The CDR3 runs to 11 residues. CDR3 coding DNA: TGTGCCAGCGGGACTAACTATGGCTACACCTTC. Its protein product is CASGTNYGYTF.

V and J are TRBV19 and TRBJ1-2; tentative D call: TRBD1 (6 bases). The V gene's germline CDR1 is LNHDA and CDR2 SQIVND (reference sequence). This CDR3 region has 13 residues. With 3 bases removed from V and 6 bases from J, the gap between germline ends came to 11 bases. The CDR3: CASSILGADGYTF. As DNA, the CDR3 is TGTGCCAGTAGTATCCTGGGGGCAGATGGCTACACCTTC.

The rearrangement links TRBV11-2 to TRBJ2-3; 7 nucleotides align to TRBD2. V was clipped by 1 base and J by 2 bases; unmatched bases: 6. There are 16 residues in the CDR3. Germline V gives CDR1 SGHAT, CDR2 FQNNGV. This CDR3 is CASSLGPAGSTDTQYF. For the CDR3, the DNA is TGTGCCAGCAGCTTAGGCCCAGCGGGATCCACAGATACGCAGTATTTT.

The chain couples TRBV18 to TRBJ1-5; D is uncertain. From germline, CDR1 is KGHSH and CDR2 LQKENI. Trimming stripped 2 bases from V and 0 bases from J, with 11 bases between. The CDR3 totals 16 residues. For the CDR3, the DNA is TGTGCCAGCTCACCAAACAGCGTTTATAGCAATCAGCCCCAGCATTTT. Translated: CASSPNSVYSNQPQHF.

The J gene is TRBJ2-1, the V gene TRBV27; D might be TRBD2 (5 bases). Deletions cut 8 bases from V and 1 base from J, with 18 bases between. Germline CDR1 reads MNHEY; CDR2 reads SMNVEV (reference sequence). The CDR3 extends over 16 amino acids. The DNA for the CDR3 is TGTGCCAGCGGCCCCCCGGGGTATAAGTCCTACAATGAGCAGTTCTTC. Its protein is CASGPPGYKSYNEQFF.

The chain employs TRBV2 and TRBJ2-1, with 9 bases identical to TRBD1. Germline V CDR1 and CDR2: SNHLY, FYNNEI. The CDR3 loop spans 14 amino acids. V shed 6 bases, J shed 8 bases, and the junction held 8 bases outside the gene matches. In DNA form, the CDR3 reads TGTGCCAGCAGCCCAAGGGACAGGGCAGATGAGCAGTTCTTC. Protein sequence: CASSPRDRADEQFF.

Written as DNA, the CDR3 is TGTGCCAGCAGTCCCAAAGCGGGAGTGCCAAGCTCCTACGAGCAGTACTTC. This codes for CASSPKAGVPSSYEQYF. The chain uses TRBV27 and TRBJ2-7, with 8 bases identical to TRBD2. CDR1 MNHEY and CDR2 SMNVEV come from the germline V gene (reference sequence). The CDR3 is 17 residues long. Unmatched junction bases numbered 12, after V lost 5 bases and J lost 0 bases.

This clone was recorded many times. The chain employs TRBV19 and TRBJ1-1; D is unresolved. Looked up from germline, CDR1 is LNHDA and CDR2 is SQIVND (reference sequence). The CDR3 consists of 13 residues. The germline V and J ends were trimmed by 0 bases and 1 base, with 3 bases remaining between them. CDR3 in DNA: TGTGCCAGTAGTATAGACGGGAACACTGAAGCTTTCTTT. Its translation is CASSIDGNTEAFF.

This clone has a single count. The gene calls are TRBV4-3 and TRBJ2-1; 7 nucleotides line up with TRBD2. This CDR3 comprises 17 residues. The V gene end was trimmed by 2 bases and the J gene end by 0 bases; junction bases not matched to a gene: 7. In germline, CDR1 is LGHNA, CDR2 YSLEER. CDR3 in DNA: TGCGCCAGCAGCCAACAACGGGCTAGCGGCTCCTACAATGAGCAGTTCTTC. It specifies CASSQQRASGSYNEQFF.

The chain recombines TRBV14 with TRBJ1-2, with D unresolved. CDR1 is SGHDN, CDR2 FVKESK, per germline. The V end was cut by 2 bases, the J end by 4 bases, with 8 bases between. The CDR3 consists of 13 residues. CDR3 nucleotides: TGTGCCAGCAGCCAACTGCGGACCTATGGCTACACCTTC. Amino acids: CASSQLRTYGYTF.

The chain employs TRBV18 and TRBJ2-3, with D perhaps TRBD1 or TRBD2 (5 bases each). From germline, CDR1 is KGHSH and CDR2 LQKENI. The CDR3 extends over 15 amino acids. V was clipped by 5 bases and J by 2 bases, with 14 bases between them. DNA for the CDR3: TGTGCCAGCTCAATGACGAGGGGTAACACAGATACGCAGTATTTT. Its protein is CASSMTRGNTDTQYF.

J is TRBJ2-2 and V is TRBV7-6; D could derive from TRBD1 or TRBD2 (5 bases each). Deletions cut 6 bases from V and 5 bases from J, with 16 bases between. CDR3 size: 15 residues. CDR1 is SGHVS and CDR2 is FNYEAQ in the germline V gene. The CDR3 reads CASRRDLILTGELFF. DNA for the CDR3: TGTGCCAGCAGACGGGACCTAATTTTAACCGGGGAGCTGTTTTTT.

The genes are TRBV5-1 and TRBJ2-1; 12 positions match TRBD2. Germline trimming cut 0 bases from V and 8 bases from J; bases unmatched to any gene: 6. Germline V gives CDR1 SGHRS, CDR2 YFSETQ. The CDR3 covers 16 residues. CDR3 bases: TGCGCCAGCAGCTTGGGGCTAGCGGGAGGGTCCCATGAGCAGTTCTTC. Translating gives CASSLGLAGGSHEQFF.

This clone was counted once. The chain carries TRBV11-3 and TRBJ2-1; possibly TRBD1 or TRBD2 for D (6 bases each). Germline CDR1 SGHNT, CDR2 YENEEA. This CDR3 is 14 amino acids long. Trimming shortened V by 2 bases and J by 7 bases, and 12 bases separated the two germline ends. For the CDR3, the DNA is TGTGCCAGCAGCTTACAGGGGAGGTGGAATGAGCAGTTCTTC. Its protein product is CASSLQGRWNEQFF. Full variable domain (outside the CDR3, taken from reference TRBV11-3 and TRBJ2-1): EAGVVQSPRYKIIEKKQPVAFWCNPISGHNTLYWYLQNLGQGPELLIRYENEEAVDDSQLPKDRFSAERLKGVDSTLKIQPAELGDSAVYLCASSLQGRWNEQFFGPGTRLTVL.

V gene TRBV11-2 combines with J gene TRBJ2-1, with D tentatively TRBD1 (6 bases). CDR1 is SGHAT and CDR2 is FQNNGV in the germline V gene. The ends were cut back, 3 bases at V and 9 bases at J, with 15 bases in the middle. The CDR3 totals 14 residues. CDR3 sequence reads: CASSFGTLIREQFF. The CDR3 DNA follows: TGTGCCAGCAGCTTTGGGACACTGATCCGTGAGCAGTTCTTC.

J is TRBJ2-1 and V is TRBV5-1; 10 nucleotides align to TRBD2. Looked up from germline, CDR1 is SGHRS and CDR2 is YFSETQ. The CDR3 runs to 14 residues. The junction had 4 bases not matched to a gene; V was cut back by 5 bases and J by 5 bases. CDR3 in DNA: TGCGCCAGCAGGGGGACTAGCGTCCACAATGAGCAGTTCTTC. Its translation: CASRGTSVHNEQFF. The complete variable domain, with remaining parts taken from reference TRBV5-1 and TRBJ2-1, reads KAGVTQTPRYLIKTRGQQVTLSCSPISGHRSVSWYQQTPGQGLQFLFEYFSETQRNKGNFPGRFSGRQFSNSRSEMNVSTLELGDSALYLCASRGTSVHNEQFFGPGTRLTVL.

The chain recombines TRBV4-2 with TRBJ2-5, with 10 bases fitting TRBD2. This CDR3 spans 17 amino acids. Trimming cost V 4 bases and J 4 bases; bases outside gene matches: 12. The germline gives CDR1 LGHNA, CDR2 YNFKEQ. The CDR3 nucleotides read TGTGCCAGCAGCCCAAGAGGTCGAGCGGGAGGGCTAGAGACCCAGTACTTC. It is translated as CASSPRGRAGGLETQYF.